This T cell receptor (beta chain) comes out of a study of regulatory T cells in long-lasting Graves disease. Building the TCR beta libraries relied on iRepertoire HTBI primers, and CDR3 regions underwent Arm-PCR. TCRdb passed the multiplex PCR reads through MiXCR, listing each CDR3 protein once. The table shows about 470,000 distinct CDR3 sequences, with roughly 17% occurring only once. The CDR3 extends over 13 amino acids. Trimming cost V 5 bases and J 7 bases, with 12 bases left between them. The germline gives CDR1 MDHEN, CDR2 SYDVKM. This clonotype was counted at least ten times. The time point was: newly diagnosed GD, antithyroid drugs for less than 3 months. The TCR library was made from RNA extracted from PBMCs. The data also belong to a second study, concerning T cells in Graves' hyperthyroidism and ophthalmopathy.

Sequencing was performed on peripheral blood mononuclear cells (PBMCs), taken at new diagnosis, from a patient treated with antithyroid drugs. This chain uses TRBV28 with TRBJ2-1; D might be TRBD2 (5 bases). The clonotype originates from a man aged 40-55 years with Graves disease. This CDR3 reads CASSPSPANEQFF. The CDR3 bases are TGTGCCAGCAGTCCTAGCCCTGCGAATGAGCAGTTCTTC. The full variable domain, its missing parts supplied by reference TRBV28 and TRBJ2-1, is DVKVTQSSRYLVKRTGEKVFLECVQDMDHENMFWYRQDPGLGLRLIYFSYDVKMKEKGDIPEGYSVSREKKERFSLILESASTNQTSMYLCASSPSPANEQFFGPGTRLTVL.